This T cell receptor beta chain appears in the sequencing data of a study of blood T cell repertoires in COVID-19. Study background: Specimens from acute and convalescent COVID-19 originated in the United States, Italy and Spain.

Original methodology: Estimates of nucleated cell counts were drawn from the amplification of reference gene primers. Profiled with immunoSEQ multiplex PCR; TCRdb holds only in-frame clones, not every one. That table supplies the V and J calls and clone size; D and trimming were determined from the DNA. This sample has roughly 72,000 clones, with 82% found just once. CDR3 length: 17 amino acids. V shed 4 bases, J shed 2 bases, and the junction held 7 bases outside the gene matches. The germline gives CDR1 LGHNA, CDR2 YSLEER. This sequence originates from an elderly woman with acute or convalescent COVID-19. Specimen: peripheral blood. The rearrangement links TRBV4-3 to TRBJ2-2; 10 bases are shared with TRBD1. The CDR3 nucleotides are TGCGCCAGCAGCCCATCGACAGGGGGCATAAACACCGGGGAGCTGTTTTTT. It yields the protein CASSPSTGGINTGELFF.